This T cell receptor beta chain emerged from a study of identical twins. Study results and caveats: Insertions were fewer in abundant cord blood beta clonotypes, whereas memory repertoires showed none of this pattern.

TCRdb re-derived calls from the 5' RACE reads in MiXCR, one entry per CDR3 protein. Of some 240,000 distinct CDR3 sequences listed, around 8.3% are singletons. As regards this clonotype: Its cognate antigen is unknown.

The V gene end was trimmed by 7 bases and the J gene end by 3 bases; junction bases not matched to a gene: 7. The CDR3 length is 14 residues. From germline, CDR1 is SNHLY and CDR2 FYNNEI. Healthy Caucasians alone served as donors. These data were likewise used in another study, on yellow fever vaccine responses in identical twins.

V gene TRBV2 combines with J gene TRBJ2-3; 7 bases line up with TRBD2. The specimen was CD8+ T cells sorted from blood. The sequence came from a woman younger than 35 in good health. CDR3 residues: CASMSAGFTDTQYF. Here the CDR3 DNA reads TGTGCCAGCATGTCAGCGGGGTTTACAGATACGCAGTATTTT.